The sequence of this T cell receptor beta chain was determined in a study of OX40 agonist ivuxolimab in advanced cancers. Study context: With ivuxolimab, an agonistic anti-OX40 (CD134) antibody, patients were treated.

Measured with immunoSEQ multiplex PCR; TCRdb has only the in-frame clones, and not every one. Here the sample spans approximately 120,000 clones, roughly 92% being singletons. CDR3 length: 17 residues. The V gene's germline CDR1 is MDHEN and CDR2 SYDVKM. Trimming at V came to 4 bases and at J to 8 bases, leaving 8 bases not matched to a gene. The J gene is TRBJ2-1, the V gene TRBV28, with TRBD2 matching over 16 bases. This sequence originates from an adult with an advanced solid tumor such as melanoma, head and neck, liver or kidney cancer. The material was CD4+ or CD8+ T cells sorted from blood, obtained in a trial of the OX40 agonist ivuxolimab. CDR3: CASSSPGLAGGIDEQFF. The CDR3 region has the DNA TGTGCCAGCAGTTCTCCGGGACTAGCGGGAGGGATAGATGAGCAGTTCTTC.